These T cell receptor beta chains were read from a single sample in a study of T cell changes during pregnancy in multiple sclerosis. Produced via immunoSEQ multiplex PCR; TCRdb's table is partial and in-frame only. The repertoire consists of more than 90,000 clones, with about 92% occurring once and the leading ten covering less than 2%. Sequences were derived from peripheral blood, sampled in the first trimester of pregnancy. The receptors were gathered from a female donor with multiple sclerosis, enrolled in a pregnancy study. The CDR3 runs from the conserved cysteine through the conserved F or W. Each record gives: V gene, clone size, J gene, CDR3 protein. Clone size is given for some rows only: seen once, a few or many times, or a class if the clone is expanded.

V: TRBV19; size: -; J: TRBJ1-5; CDR3: CASSIALWTYSNQPQHF
V: TRBV5-4; size: -; J: TRBJ2-7; CDR3: CASSTGSSSEQYF
V: TRBV10-3; size: -; J: TRBJ2-1; CDR3: CAISESSGVYNEQFF
V: TRBV9; size: -; J: TRBJ2-2; CDR3: CASTYRPEGNTGELFF
V: TRBV7-2; size: -; J: TRBJ1-2; CDR3: CASSHDRGNYGYTF
V: TRBV27; size: -; J: TRBJ2-7; CDR3: CASSPWGGYEQYF
V: TRBV30; size: -; J: TRBJ1-2; CDR3: CAWSRGTVKGYTF
V: TRBV9; size: -; J: TRBJ2-2; CDR3: CASSVQINTGELFF
V: TRBV29-1; size: -; J: TRBJ1-2; CDR3: CSVNKQGAGYGYTF
V: TRBV4-1; size: once; J: TRBJ1-2; CDR3: CASSQVWTGSTYGYTF
V: TRBV28; size: -; J: TRBJ2-5; CDR3: CASGGEVETQYF
V: TRBV19; size: -; J: TRBJ1-1; CDR3: CASSWGGGFEAFF
V: TRBV11-2; size: once; J: TRBJ2-1; CDR3: CASSLTSGRVGSEQFF
V: TRBV13; size: -; J: TRBJ1-2; CDR3: CASSFNSPRYGYTF
V: TRBV5-1; size: -; J: TRBJ2-1; CDR3: CASSLRTANYNEQFF
V: TRBV6-5; size: -; J: TRBJ1-5; CDR3: CASSRTGAGQPQHF
V: TRBV9; size: -; J: TRBJ1-5; CDR3: CASSPRDSPRQPQHF
V: TRBV4-3; size: -; J: TRBJ2-1; CDR3: CASSQEGGTGGSEQFF
V: TRBV27; size: -; J: TRBJ1-4; CDR3: CASSLWTGSNEKLFF
V: TRBV7-2; size: -; J: TRBJ2-7; CDR3: CASSLKTTGYYEQYF
V: TRBV13; size: -; J: TRBJ2-2; CDR3: CASSPQRNTGELFF
V: TRBV18; size: -; J: TRBJ1-4; CDR3: CASSPEPGQNEKLFF
V: TRBV5-6; size: -; J: TRBJ2-2; CDR3: CASSLGLAVQNTGELFF
V: TRBV28; size: -; J: TRBJ1-1; CDR3: CASSSSPAKFGTEAFF
V: TRBV4-1; size: -; J: TRBJ2-1; CDR3: CASSQVGTSGKDEQFF
V: TRBV19; size: -; J: TRBJ2-7; CDR3: CASSIGQGVSYEQYF
V: TRBV6-5; size: -; J: TRBJ1-5; CDR3: CASSLGQGVSQPQHF
V: TRBV18; size: -; J: TRBJ1-5; CDR3: CASSPGQGPFRNQPQHF
V: TRBV5-4; size: -; J: TRBJ1-2; CDR3: CASSPGVVQARYGYTF
V: TRBV15; size: -; J: TRBJ1-1; CDR3: CATSGPGTGDRGAFF